These 20 T cell receptor beta chains came from one sample sequenced in a study of CD8 T cells in ankylosing spondylitis (dated by TCRdb to between 2016 and 2019). Libraries were built with 5' RACE. Sequenced on an Illumina HiSeq 2500. TCRdb applied fastp at Q25 and MiXCR to the public reads, then kept only in-frame beta chains. One record per CDR3 amino acid sequence lists the most common genes and DNA. The sample table records 300,000 to 350,000 distinct CDR3 sequences; roughly 15% of these occur just once. In total, the top ten clones hold roughly 1.1% of the sample. The sample comprised blood, either unsorted or a sorted T cell fraction (not recorded which). The receptor source for this set is a male donor with ankylosing spondylitis or in good health (not recorded which).

This chain joins TRBV4-1 and TRBJ1-1, with D perhaps TRBD1 (5 bases). This CDR3 region has 13 residues. Between the trimmed V and J ends, which lost 8 bases and 3 bases, there was a span of 13 bases. Germline-derived CDR1 and CDR2 are MGHRA and YSYEKL. The CDR3 protein is CASGAGPYTEAFF. CDR3 in DNA: TGCGCCAGCGGAGCGGGGCCTTACACTGAAGCTTTCTTT.

V usage is TRBV6-1 and J usage is TRBJ1-2; a possible D gene is TRBD1 (6 bases). The germline gives CDR1 MNHNS, CDR2 SASEGT. Trimming took 7 bases from V and 1 from J, leaving 7 bases between them. The length of the CDR3 is 12 residues. The CDR3 coding sequence is TGTGCCAGCACGGACAGTAACTATGGCTACACCTTC. Amino acid sequence: CASTDSNYGYTF.

This clonotype was observed many times. V is TRBV12-3 or TRBV12-4 and J is TRBJ2-3; 7 bases are a match to TRBD2. V dropped 3 bases and J dropped 2; count of bases not matched to a gene: 2. The CDR3 is made up of 14 amino acids. The CDR3 bases are TGTGCCAGCAGTTTGGGACTACCCACAGATACGCAGTATTTT. Translated, it gives CASSLGLPTDTQYF.

The CDR3 here is CASSYLQGSYEQYF. DNA for the CDR3: TGTGCCAGCAGTTACTTACAGGGGAGCTACGAGCAGTACTTC. V is TRBV6-5 and J is TRBJ2-7, with 7 bases identical to TRBD1. This CDR3 comprises 14 residues. Trimming removed 1 base from V and 3 bases from J; junction bases left unmatched: 3. Germline CDR1 and CDR2: MNHEY and SVGAGI.

The rearrangement links TRBV7-9 to TRBJ2-2; 9 positions agree with TRBD1. Germline V CDR1 and CDR2: SEHNR, FQNEAQ (reference sequence). The trim removed 2 bases at V and 7 bases at J, leaving 5 bases unmatched. The CDR3 totals 15 residues. The CDR3 nucleotides read TGTGCCAGCAGCTTAAAACAGGGGGCTATCGGGGAGCTGTTTTTT. Its protein product is CASSLKQGAIGELFF.

This clonotype has just a few counts. The rearrangement joins TRBV12-3 or TRBV12-4 to TRBJ2-5; TRBD1 might be the D (6 bases). CDR3 length: 13 residues. Between the trimmed V and J ends, which lost 6 bases and 1 base, there was a span of 9 bases. The CDR3: CASRQGIQETQYF. The CDR3 nucleotides are TGTGCCAGCAGGCAGGGGATCCAAGAGACCCAGTACTTC.

The chain employs TRBV12-3 or TRBV12-4 and TRBJ2-1; 7 bases map to TRBD1. V lost 11 bases and J lost 7; bases outside the gene matches: 17. CDR3 size: 15 residues. CDR3 region: CAGTDDRDFLNEQFF. The DNA of the CDR3 is TGTGCCGGCACCGATGACAGGGATTTTTTGAATGAGCAGTTCTTC.

The chain couples TRBV18 to TRBJ2-5; possible D gene TRBD2, 5 bases. The CDR3 sequence is 14 residues long. The germline V gene has CDR1 KGHSH and CDR2 LQKENI. Trimming shortened V by 3 bases and J by 5 bases, and 13 bases separated the two germline ends. The CDR3 is CASSPGSRRETQYF. For the CDR3, the DNA is TGTGCCAGCTCACCGGGGAGTCGGAGGGAGACCCAGTACTTC.

V and J are TRBV25-1 and TRBJ1-2; D not resolved. The V and J ends lost 6 bases and 4 bases respectively, with 9 bases between them. CDR1 and CDR2 from the germline V gene are MGHDK and SYGVNS. The CDR3 is 12 residues long. CDR3 in DNA: TGTGCCAGCAGGGACGGACTCTATGGCTACACCTTC. Protein: CASRDGLYGYTF.

This chain joins TRBV12-3 or TRBV12-4 and TRBJ1-2, with D uncertain. V was clipped by 2 bases and J by 4 bases, with 14 bases between them. CDR3 length equals 15 residues. CDR3 nucleotides: TGTGCCAGCAGTTTAAAGGCAGAAGCCTCCTATGGCTACACCTTC. Translating gives CASSLKAEASYGYTF.

This clonotype was observed a handful of times. This chain's CDR3 is CASSPRTGGHEQYF. The CDR3 DNA follows: TGTGCCAGCAGCCCTCGGACAGGGGGCCACGAGCAGTACTTC. The J gene is TRBJ2-7, the V gene TRBV12-3 or TRBV12-4, with 11 bases aligning to TRBD1. With V trimmed by 6 bases and J by 5 bases, 6 bases remained unmatched. CDR3 size: 14 residues.

This clonotype was seen more than once but under ten times. The chain uses TRBV14 and TRBJ2-7; D gene unclear. The length of the CDR3 is 12 residues. Trimming took off 4 bases at V and 9 bases at J, with 13 bases between the two ends. Germline CDR1 SGHDN, CDR2 FVKESK. The CDR3 protein is CASSPAIGGQYF. The CDR3, as DNA: TGTGCCAGCAGCCCGGCGATAGGCGGGCAGTACTTC.

The V gene is TRBV7-2, the J gene TRBJ2-1, with 13 bases fitting TRBD2. The CDR3 consists of 16 residues. Trimming at V came to 4 bases and at J to 7 bases, leaving 7 bases not matched to a gene. Germline CDR1 and CDR2: SGHTA and FQGNSA. CDR3 sequence reads: CASSSYGTSGTNEQFF. The CDR3 coding sequence is TGTGCCAGCAGCTCCTACGGGACTAGCGGGACGAATGAGCAGTTCTTC. The full variable domain, in which reference TRBV7-2 and TRBJ2-1 provide the parts outside the CDR3, is GAGVSQSPSNKVTEKGKDVELRCDPISGHTALYWYRQSLGQGLEFLIYFQGNSAPDKSGLPSDRFSAERTGGSVSTLTIQRTQQEDSAVYLCASSSYGTSGTNEQFFGPGTRLTVL.

The rearrangement links TRBV5-5 to TRBJ2-7, with D maybe TRBD2 (5 bases). V lost 0 bases to trimming and J lost 3 bases, with 13 bases between them. CDR3 length: 15 amino acids. Germline CDR1 and CDR2: SGHKS and YYEKEE (reference sequence). The CDR3 here is CASSLEPGGFYEQYF. In nucleotides, the CDR3 is TGTGCCAGCAGCTTGGAGCCGGGCGGGTTCTACGAGCAGTACTTC.

The sample holds a few counts of this clonotype. The DNA of the CDR3 is TGTGCCAGTTCCCGGCCGGGGGGGCCAGATACGCAGTATTTT. This encodes CASSRPGGPDTQYF. The gene calls are TRBV12-3 or TRBV12-4 and TRBJ2-3; 8 bases line up with TRBD2. V gave up 9 bases and J gave up 4 bases; unmatched junction bases: 9. The CDR3 consists of 14 residues.

The chain combines TRBV6-1 with TRBJ2-2; no clear D. CDR3 length equals 16 residues. Between the trimmed V and J ends, which lost 4 bases and 1 base, there was a span of 13 bases. Germline CDR1 and CDR2: MNHNS and SASEGT. The chain's CDR3 is CASSVGALQNTGELFF. DNA of the CDR3: TGTGCCAGCAGTGTAGGAGCCCTGCAGAACACCGGGGAGCTGTTTTTT.

The chain employs TRBV27 and TRBJ1-2; D call uncertain. The CDR3 runs to 14 residues. Germline V gene sequence: CDR1 MNHEY, CDR2 SMNVEV (reference sequence). V was cut by 4 bases and J by 3 bases, with 12 bases left in between. The DNA for the CDR3 is TGTGCCAGCAGTTCTCACGGCGAAGACTATGGCTACACCTTC. Translation: CASSSHGEDYGYTF.

The chain couples TRBV7-2 to TRBJ2-5; 9 nucleotides match TRBD2. Germline V gene sequence: CDR1 SGHTA, CDR2 FQGNSA. V trimming: 4 bases; J trimming: 1 base; junction bases outside the gene matches: 4. The CDR3 runs 15 residues. The CDR3 DNA is TGTGCCAGCAGCTCTCAGCGGGAGGTCCAAGAGACCCAGTACTTC. Protein product: CASSSQREVQETQYF.

This clonotype has a handful of counts. J is TRBJ2-2 and V is TRBV12-3 or TRBV12-4; 8 bases match TRBD1. After removal of 1 base from V and 5 bases from J, the junction contained 6 bases not matched to a gene. The CDR3 covers 16 residues. DNA of the CDR3: TGTGCCAGCAGTTTAGGAAGGACAGGGAAAACCGGGGAGCTGTTTTTT. It codes for CASSLGRTGKTGELFF.

This clonotype was seen a handful of times. The chain is built from TRBV3-1 and TRBJ2-3; D not resolved. The CDR3 runs to 16 residues. In germline, CDR1 is LGHDT, CDR2 YNNKEL (reference sequence). The germline V and J ends were trimmed by 0 bases and 3 bases, with 13 bases remaining between them. The CDR3 loop reads CASSQDRAVLTDTQYF. In DNA, the CDR3 is TGTGCCAGCAGCCAAGATCGGGCGGTCCTAACAGATACGCAGTATTTT.